The entry that follows covers one T cell receptor beta chain sequence. Authors' processing steps: Estimation of nucleated cell counts was performed using reference gene primer amplification. Here immunoSEQ multiplex PCR was the method, and the copy in TCRdb shows in-frame clones only, minus some. For V, J and clone size, that table is used; D and trimming come from the DNA. In the table there are fewer than 250,000 clones, 65% to 90% of which are singletons. The sample comes from a study of blood T cell repertoires in COVID-19. For the study at large: Acute and convalescent COVID-19 samples came from the United States, Italy and Spain. T cells, B-cell-depleted T cells, or PBMCs supplied cDNA or gDNA.

CDR3 length: 17 residues. V lost 3 bases to trimming and J lost 0 bases; unmatched junction nucleotides: 4. Germline CDR1 reads LNHDA; CDR2 reads SQIVND (reference sequence). The TCR originated in a woman aged 45-65 years with acute or convalescent COVID-19. What was sequenced was peripheral blood. The chain has TRBV19 and TRBJ2-2; TRBD1 agrees at 10 bases. CDR3 residues: CASSIRQGASNTGELFF. In DNA form, the CDR3 reads TGTGCCAGTAGTATCCGACAGGGGGCATCGAACACCGGGGAGCTGTTTTTT.